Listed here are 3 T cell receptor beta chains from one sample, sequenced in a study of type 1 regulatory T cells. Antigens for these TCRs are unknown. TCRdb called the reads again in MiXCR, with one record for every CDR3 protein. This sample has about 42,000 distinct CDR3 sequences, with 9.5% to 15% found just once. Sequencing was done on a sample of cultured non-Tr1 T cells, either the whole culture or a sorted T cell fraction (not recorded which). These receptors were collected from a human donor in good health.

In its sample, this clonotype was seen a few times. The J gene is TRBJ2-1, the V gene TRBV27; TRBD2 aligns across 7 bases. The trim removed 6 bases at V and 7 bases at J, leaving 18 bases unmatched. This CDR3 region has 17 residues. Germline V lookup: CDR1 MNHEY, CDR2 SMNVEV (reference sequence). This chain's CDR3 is CASSPLLAGESRNEQFF. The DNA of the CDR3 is TGTGCCAGCAGCCCTCTCTTGGCGGGAGAGTCTCGGAATGAGCAGTTCTTC.

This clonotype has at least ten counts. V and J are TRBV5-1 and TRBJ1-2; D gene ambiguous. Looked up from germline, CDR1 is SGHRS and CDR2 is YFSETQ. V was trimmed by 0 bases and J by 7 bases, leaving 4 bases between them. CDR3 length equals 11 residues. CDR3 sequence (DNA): TGCGCCAGCAGCTTGGGGAGTGGCTACACCTTC. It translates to CASSLGSGYTF.

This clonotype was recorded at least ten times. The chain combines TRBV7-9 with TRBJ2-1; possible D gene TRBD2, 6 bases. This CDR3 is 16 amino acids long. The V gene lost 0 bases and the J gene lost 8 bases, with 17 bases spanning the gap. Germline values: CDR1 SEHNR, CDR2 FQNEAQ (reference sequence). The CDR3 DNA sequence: TGTGCCAGCAGCTTAGCCCGGGCTAGCGAGCCGGATGAGCAGTTCTTC. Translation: CASSLARASEPDEQFF.